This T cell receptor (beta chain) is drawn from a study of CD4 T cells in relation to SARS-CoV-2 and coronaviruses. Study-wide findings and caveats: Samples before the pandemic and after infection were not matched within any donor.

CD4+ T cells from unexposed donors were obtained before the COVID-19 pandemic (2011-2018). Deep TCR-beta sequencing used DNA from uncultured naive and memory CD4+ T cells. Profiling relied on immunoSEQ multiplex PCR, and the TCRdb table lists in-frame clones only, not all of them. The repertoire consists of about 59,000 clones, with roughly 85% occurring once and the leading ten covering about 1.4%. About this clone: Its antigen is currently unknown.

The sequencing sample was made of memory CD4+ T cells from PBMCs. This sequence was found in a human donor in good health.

CDR3 sequence (DNA): TGTGCCAGCAGTTATAGCGGATTATCCTACAATGAGCAGTTCTTC. Encoded protein: CASSYSGLSYNEQFF. This rearrangement joins TRBV27 to TRBJ2-1; TRBD2 is a possible D gene (6 bases). The CDR3 extends over 15 amino acids. V was shortened by 4 bases and J by 1 base, with 11 bases between the two germline ends. CDR1 is MNHEY and CDR2 is SMNVEV in the germline V gene (reference sequence).